These 15 T cell receptor beta chains came from one sample sequenced in a study of blood T cell repertoires in COVID-19. Assay: immunoSEQ multiplex PCR; the TCRdb copy retains only in-frame clones and omits some. The table lists 30,000 to 35,000 clones, around 80% of them singletons. The sample was peripheral blood. The receptors derive from an elderly man with active or convalescent COVID-19.

The gene calls are TRBV6-5 and TRBJ1-4, with D uncertain. Trimming cost V 2 bases and J 7 bases, with 17 bases left between them. The CDR3 consists of 16 residues. CDR1 and CDR2 (germline): MNHEY, SVGAGI. In DNA form, the CDR3 reads TGTGCCAGCAGTTACAGTTTGGTAACGGTTGGTGAAAAACTGTTTTTT. The encoded protein is CASSYSLVTVGEKLFF.

The sample holds a few counts of this clone. V is TRBV4-3 and J is TRBJ2-3, with 8 bases aligning to TRBD2. This CDR3 spans 18 amino acids. Germline V gene lookup returns CDR1 LGHNA and CDR2 YSLEER. V was clipped by 0 bases and J by 2 bases; unmatched bases: 10. The CDR3: CASSQDSLGLGATDTQYF. The CDR3 DNA follows: TGCGCCAGCAGCCAAGATAGTCTGGGACTAGGGGCCACAGATACGCAGTATTTT.

The chain links TRBV18 to TRBJ1-1; the D is unclear. There are 12 residues in the CDR3. V lost 4 bases, J lost 5 bases, and 8 bases lay in between. Germline V CDR1 and CDR2: KGHSH, LQKENI. CDR3 sequence: CASSLMRTEAFF. Written as DNA, the CDR3 is TGTGCCAGCTCACTAATGAGGACTGAAGCTTTCTTT.

This clone appeared a few times. This chain uses TRBV21-1 with TRBJ2-5; the table's D call, TRBD1, has no DNA check behind it. TRBV21-1 is recorded as a pseudogene. The CDR3 has 17 amino acids. The CDR3 bases are TGTGCCAGCAGCAAGCGGGGCGGACAGGGAAGGCAAGAGACCCAGTACTTC. Translation: CASSKRGGQGRQETQYF.

This chain joins TRBV12-2 and TRBJ1-1. TRBV12-2 is termed a pseudogene. The CDR3 has 14 residues. The CDR3 DNA reads TGTGCAAGTCGCCTTGGCGCGGGAGATACTGAAGCTTTCTTT. Residues: CASRLGAGDTEAFF.

The chain carries TRBV27 and TRBJ2-1, with 7 bases aligning to TRBD2. Germline CDR1 and CDR2: MNHEY and SMNVEV (reference sequence). The V and J ends lost 4 bases and 0 bases, in that order; junction bases with no gene match: 9. CDR3 length: 17 residues. The CDR3 DNA reads as TGTGCCAGCAGTTACCCTCCAGGGAGGGGCTCCTACAATGAGCAGTTCTTC. Protein product: CASSYPPGRGSYNEQFF.

DNA for the CDR3: TGCGCCAGCAGCTGGAAGGAGGCCGGGTTGTACGAGCAGTACTTC. It encodes CASSWKEAGLYEQYF. The V and J genes are TRBV5-1 and TRBJ2-7, with D possibly being TRBD2 (5 bases). Germline loops: CDR1 SGHRS, CDR2 YFSETQ. V was shortened by 3 bases and J by 4 bases, with 17 bases between the two germline ends. The CDR3 is 15 amino acids.

This chain connects TRBV3-1 (or the pseudogene TRBV3-2) to TRBJ2-1; the D is unclear. Trimming left V 0 bases short and J 5 bases short, with 14 bases between. Germline-derived CDR1 and CDR2 are LGHDT and YNNKEL (reference sequence). CDR3 length: 16 amino acids. CDR3 sequence: CASSQDSRYFNNEQFF. CDR3 bases: TGTGCCAGCAGCCAAGATTCGAGATACTTTAACAATGAGCAGTTCTTC.

V gene TRBV28 combines with J gene TRBJ1-2, with 10 positions matching TRBD1. V lost 2 bases and J lost 7; bases outside the gene matches: 13. In germline, CDR1 is MDHEN, CDR2 SYDVKM. This CDR3 region has 17 residues. The CDR3: CASSLDRGLLIFGGYTF. Here the CDR3 DNA reads TGTGCCAGCAGTTTAGACAGGGGGCTGTTAATTTTCGGTGGCTACACCTTC.

V is TRBV19 and J is TRBJ2-7, with D possibly being TRBD2 (6 bases). V was pared by 8 bases and J by 3 bases, with 11 bases between. The CDR3 length is 12 residues. Germline V lookup: CDR1 LNHDA, CDR2 SQIVND (reference sequence). The CDR3 region is CASATGSYEQYF. In DNA, the CDR3 is TGTGCCAGTGCGACCGGGAGCTACGAGCAGTACTTC.

CDR3 in amino acids: CASSLARGISYEQYF. As DNA, the CDR3 is TGTGCCAGCAGCTTAGCGAGGGGGATCTCCTACGAGCAGTACTTC. The rearrangement links TRBV7-2 to TRBJ2-7, with D maybe TRBD1 (6 bases). This CDR3 spans 15 amino acids. Germline values: CDR1 SGHTA, CDR2 FQGNSA. Trimming removed 0 bases at V and 0 bases at J, with 9 bases between.

This chain connects TRBV2 to TRBJ2-7; a weak D match, TRBD2 (6 bases). The CDR3 sequence is 15 residues long. Germline V CDR1 and CDR2: SNHLY, FYNNEI. Between the trimmed V and J ends, which lost 4 bases and 5 bases, there was a span of 18 bases. The CDR3 here is CASSGMGAEGHEQYF. The CDR3 coding sequence is TGTGCCAGCAGTGGTATGGGAGCGGAGGGGCACGAGCAGTACTTC.

The chain employs TRBV19 and TRBJ2-5; D perhaps matches TRBD2 (6 bases). Germline lookup yields CDR1 LNHDA and CDR2 SQIVND (reference sequence). The CDR3 covers 13 residues. V was cut by 5 bases and J by 5 bases, with 12 bases left in between. CDR3 protein: CASSPPGVETQYF. CDR3 DNA sequence: TGTGCCAGTAGTCCCCCGGGAGTGGAGACCCAGTACTTC.

V gene TRBV5-1 combines with J gene TRBJ1-2; the D gene is possibly TRBD1 (6 bases). The V end was cut by 0 bases, the J end by 9 bases, with 18 bases between. Per the germline V gene, CDR1 is SGHRS and CDR2 is YFSETQ. The CDR3 runs 15 residues. CDR3 in amino acids: CASSLDSRGQYSYTF. CDR3 DNA sequence: TGCGCCAGCAGCTTGGATTCCAGGGGACAATATAGCTACACCTTC.

The CDR3 loop reads CASSSSFPAGVYNEQFF. For the CDR3, the DNA is TGCGCCAGCAGCTCCTCCTTTCCAGCGGGGGTCTACAATGAGCAGTTCTTC. The rearrangement links TRBV5-1 to TRBJ2-1; 8 bases are a match to TRBD2. This CDR3 contains 17 residues. Germline trimming cut 3 bases from V and 3 bases from J; bases unmatched to any gene: 11. From germline, CDR1 is SGHRS and CDR2 YFSETQ.